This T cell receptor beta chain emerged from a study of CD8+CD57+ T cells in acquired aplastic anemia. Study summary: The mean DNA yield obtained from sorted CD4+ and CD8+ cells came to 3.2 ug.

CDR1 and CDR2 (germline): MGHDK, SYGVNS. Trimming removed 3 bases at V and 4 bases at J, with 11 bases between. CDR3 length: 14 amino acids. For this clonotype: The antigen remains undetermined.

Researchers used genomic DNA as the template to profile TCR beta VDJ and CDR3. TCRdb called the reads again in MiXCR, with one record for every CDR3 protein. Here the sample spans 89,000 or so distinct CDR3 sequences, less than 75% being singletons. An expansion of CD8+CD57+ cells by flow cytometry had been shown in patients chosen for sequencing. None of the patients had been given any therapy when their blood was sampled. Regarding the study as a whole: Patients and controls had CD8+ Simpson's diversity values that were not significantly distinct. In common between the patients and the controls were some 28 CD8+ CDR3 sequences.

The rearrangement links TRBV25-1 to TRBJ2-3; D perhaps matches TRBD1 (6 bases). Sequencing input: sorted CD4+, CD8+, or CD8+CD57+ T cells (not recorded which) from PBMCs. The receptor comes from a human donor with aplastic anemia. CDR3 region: CASSDYEGADTQYF. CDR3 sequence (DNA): TGTGCCAGCAGTGATTACGAGGGGGCAGATACGCAGTATTTT.